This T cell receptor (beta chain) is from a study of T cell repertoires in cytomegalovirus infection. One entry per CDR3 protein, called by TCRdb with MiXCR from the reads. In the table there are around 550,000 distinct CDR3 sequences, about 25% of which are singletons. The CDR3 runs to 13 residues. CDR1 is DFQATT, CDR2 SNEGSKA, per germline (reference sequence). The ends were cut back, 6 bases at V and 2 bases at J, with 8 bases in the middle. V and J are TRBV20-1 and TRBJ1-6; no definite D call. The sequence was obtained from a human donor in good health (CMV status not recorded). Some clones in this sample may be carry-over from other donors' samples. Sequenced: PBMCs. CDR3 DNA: TGCAGTGCCATTGACACCTATAATTCACCCCTCCACTTT. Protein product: CSAIDTYNSPLHF.